The 23 T cell receptor beta chains reported below all come from one sample, sequenced in a study of blood T cell repertoires in COVID-19. Sequencing was performed with immunoSEQ multiplex PCR; in TCRdb, only in-frame clones are kept and a portion is missing. The table includes approximately 250,000 clones, over 80% detected once. The sample was PBMCs or T cells enriched from blood (not recorded which). These TCRs come from a woman between 25 and 40 years old with acute COVID-19.

The chain combines TRBV11-1 with TRBJ1-3; D is undetermined. V lost 4 bases and J 0 bases, leaving 7 bases between the germline ends. This CDR3 contains 14 residues. Looked up from germline, CDR1 is SGHAT and CDR2 is FQDESV (reference sequence). CDR3 sequence reads: CASSSDISGNTIYF. CDR3 DNA: TGTGCCAGCAGCTCTGACATCTCTGGAAACACCATATATTTT.

Here the CDR3 DNA reads TGTGCCACCAGTGATCGGAAGGCGGGAGGTGCGGATACGCAGTATTTT. It codes for CATSDRKAGGADTQYF. The V gene is TRBV24-1, the J gene TRBJ2-3; 8 nucleotides agree with TRBD2. J lost 6 bases, V lost 3 bases, and 10 bases had no gene match. The CDR3 has 16 amino acids. CDR1 is KGHDR and CDR2 is SFDVKD in the germline V gene.

This chain joins TRBV11-2 and TRBJ2-3; a possible D gene is TRBD2 (6 bases). Deletions cut 6 bases from V and 2 bases from J, with 12 bases between. The CDR3 is 14 residues long. The germline V gene has CDR1 SGHAT and CDR2 FQNNGV. CDR3 nucleotides: TGTGCCAGCAGTACCGCGGGATTCACAGATACGCAGTATTTT. It encodes CASSTAGFTDTQYF.

The CDR3 spells CASSYSTSGRGNEQFF. DNA for the CDR3: TGTGCCAGCAGTTACTCGACTAGCGGGAGGGGCAATGAGCAGTTCTTC. This rearrangement joins TRBV6-5 to TRBJ2-1, with 14 bases matching TRBD2. Germline values: CDR1 MNHEY, CDR2 SVGAGI. The ends lost 0 bases at V and 6 bases at J; junction bases unmatched: 1. The CDR3 sequence is 16 residues long.

This clone appeared a single time. This chain joins TRBV6-5 and TRBJ1-5, with D unresolved. CDR1 MNHEY and CDR2 SVGAGI come from the germline V gene. V was clipped by 7 bases and J by 6 bases, with 16 bases between them. This CDR3 contains 14 residues. CDR3: CASKEAGDGQPQHF. CDR3 coding DNA: TGTGCCAGCAAGGAGGCTGGGGATGGTCAGCCCCAGCATTTT.

The rearrangement uses TRBV12-3 or TRBV12-4 and TRBJ2-3; 8 bases map to TRBD2. With 3 bases clipped from V and 6 bases from J, the junction kept 2 bases outside the gene matches. There are 13 residues in the CDR3. The CDR3 DNA sequence: TGTGCCAGCAGTTTGGGCGGGAGGGATACGCAGTATTTT. It is translated as CASSLGGRDTQYF.

This chain connects TRBV19 to TRBJ2-7; tentatively, D is TRBD1 (6 bases). In germline, CDR1 is LNHDA, CDR2 SQIVND (reference sequence). V lost 5 bases and J 2 bases, leaving 10 bases between the germline ends. This CDR3 comprises 13 residues. This CDR3 is CASSPDRTYEQYF. The CDR3 nucleotides read TGTGCCAGTAGTCCGGACAGAACCTACGAGCAGTACTTC. The full variable domain, with the rest looked up from reference TRBV19 and TRBJ2-7, is DGGITQSPKYLFRKEGQNVTLSCEQNLNHDAMYWYRQDPGQGLRLIYYSQIVNDFQKGDIAEGYSVSREKKESFPLTVTSAQKNPTAFYLCASSPDRTYEQYFGPGTRLTVT.

The chain has TRBV10-3 and TRBJ1-4; D is undetermined. Trimming removed 0 bases at V and 3 bases at J, with 8 bases between. Germline V lookup: CDR1 ENHRY, CDR2 SYGVKD. The CDR3 extends over 15 amino acids. The CDR3 loop reads CAISESQSANEKLFF. The CDR3 nucleotides are TGTGCCATCAGTGAGTCGCAATCAGCTAATGAAAAACTGTTTTTT.

The chain recombines TRBV5-1 with TRBJ2-2, with 10 bases that match TRBD2. The CDR3 is 16 amino acids. After removal of 2 bases from V and 0 bases from J, the junction contained 1 base not matched to a gene. The germline gives CDR1 SGHRS, CDR2 YFSETQ. CDR3 DNA: TGCGCCAGCAGCTTTGGACTAGCGGCGAACACCGGGGAGCTGTTTTTT. Translation gives CASSFGLAANTGELFF.

In its sample, this clone was seen once. The chain uses TRBV3-1 (or the pseudogene TRBV3-2) and TRBJ2-7; 8 bases are shared with TRBD1. The CDR3 covers 14 residues. V lost 1 base, J lost 7 bases, and 6 bases stayed unmatched. Germline V CDR1 and CDR2: LGHDT, YNNKEL (reference sequence). CDR3 residues: CASSQANRGSEQYF. The CDR3 DNA reads as TGTGCCAGCAGCCAAGCCAACAGGGGGTCTGAGCAGTACTTC.

The rearrangement uses TRBV28 and TRBJ2-3; 7 bases are a match to TRBD2. The CDR3 has 16 residues. V shed 6 bases, J shed 2 bases, and the junction held 11 bases outside the gene matches. The germline V gene encodes CDR1 MDHEN and CDR2 SYDVKM. The CDR3 reads CASRPRTRTSTDTQYF. The CDR3 DNA is TGTGCCAGCAGACCTCGGACTAGGACGTCCACAGATACGCAGTATTTT.

This clone was counted only a few times. The chain employs TRBV5-6 and TRBJ2-3; TRBD2 agrees at 11 bases. Germline lookup yields CDR1 SGHDT and CDR2 YYEEEE. The J segment lost 1 base and the V segment lost 4 bases, leaving 5 bases of the junction unmatched. The CDR3 length is 16 residues. CDR3 protein: CASSPLAGVGTDTQYF. CDR3 in DNA: TGTGCCAGCAGCCCACTAGCGGGAGTTGGCACAGATACGCAGTATTTT.

J is TRBJ2-7 and V is TRBV28; D might be TRBD2 (6 bases). Germline-derived CDR1 and CDR2 are MDHEN and SYDVKM. The CDR3 has 14 amino acids. Trimming removed 6 bases at V and 0 bases at J, with 12 bases between. The CDR3 protein is CASSPSGLSYEQYF. The CDR3 DNA is TGTGCCAGCAGCCCCAGCGGGCTCTCCTACGAGCAGTACTTC.

The chain has TRBV9 and TRBJ2-5, with 8 bases lining up with TRBD1. CDR1 is SGDLS, CDR2 YYNGEE, per germline. V was clipped by 4 bases and J by 4 bases; unmatched bases: 9. CDR3 length equals 15 residues. This CDR3 reads CASSPRTGSVETQYF. The DNA for the CDR3 is TGTGCCAGCAGCCCCCGGACAGGGTCGGTAGAGACCCAGTACTTC. The entire variable domain, with the rest obtained from reference TRBV9 and TRBJ2-5, is as follows: DSGVTQTPKHLITATGQRVTLRCSPRSGDLSVYWYQQSLDQGLQFLIQYYNGEERAKGNILERFSAQQFPDLHSELNLSSLELGDSALYFCASSPRTGSVETQYFGPGTRLLVL.

The chain uses TRBV6-2 or TRBV6-3 and TRBJ2-3; TRBD2 matches at 7 bases. The CDR3 is 19 residues long. V was pared by 2 bases and J by 0 bases, with 14 bases of the junction left unmatched. Germline V gene lookup returns CDR1 MNHEY and CDR2 SVGEGT. The CDR3 bases are TGTGCCAGCAGTTACCCCGTAGCGGGTGGGGGAGATAGCACAGATACGCAGTATTTT. Its protein is CASSYPVAGGGDSTDTQYF.

The genes are TRBV30 and TRBJ2-2; TRBD1 matches at 7 bases. Per germline, CDR1 GTSNPN and CDR2 SVGIG (reference sequence). The junction had 5 bases not matched to a gene; V was cut back by 3 bases and J by 7 bases. The CDR3 is made up of 13 amino acids. In DNA, the CDR3 is TGTGCCTGGAGAGGGGGCGCGGGCGGGGAGCTGTTTTTT. Protein: CAWRGGAGGELFF.

The CDR3 spells CASSLEQYSPLHF. The CDR3 DNA reads TGCGCCAGCAGCTTGGAGCAATATTCACCCCTCCACTTT. V is TRBV5-1 and J is TRBJ1-6; the D is unclear. Germline values: CDR1 SGHRS, CDR2 YFSETQ. This CDR3 spans 13 amino acids. Trimming stripped 0 bases from V and 8 bases from J, with 6 bases between.

This chain uses TRBV10-3 with TRBJ1-4, with D maybe TRBD1 (5 bases). The CDR3 contains 13 residues. Between the trimmed V and J ends, which lost 6 bases and 8 bases, there was a span of 13 bases. CDR1 ENHRY and CDR2 SYGVKD come from the germline V gene. CDR3 nucleotide sequence: TGTGCCATCAGCCAGGGAGGGACGGAAAAACTGTTTTTT. Translation: CAISQGGTEKLFF.

The gene calls are TRBV25-1 and TRBJ2-7; 8 bases are a match to TRBD2. The CDR3 has 16 amino acids. V shed 7 bases, J shed 2 bases, and the junction held 13 bases outside the gene matches. The V gene's germline CDR1 is MGHDK and CDR2 SYGVNS. The chain's CDR3 is CASTPGLGVAPYEQYF. DNA for the CDR3: TGTGCCAGCACTCCGGGACTAGGAGTGGCCCCCTACGAGCAGTACTTC.

This clone was detected many times. V usage is TRBV15 and J usage is TRBJ1-5; D is ambiguous. With 5 bases removed from V and 0 bases from J, the gap between germline ends came to 11 bases. Germline V gene data show CDR1 as LNHNV and CDR2 as YYDKDF (reference sequence). The CDR3 loop spans 15 amino acids. The CDR3 reads CATSGGGISNQPQHF. CDR3 coding DNA: TGTGCCACCAGCGGAGGAGGGATTAGCAATCAGCCCCAGCATTTT.

The V and J genes are TRBV7-9 and TRBJ2-5; D is possibly TRBD2 (7 bases). This CDR3 comprises 14 residues. The V gene lost 5 bases and the J gene lost 5 bases, with 15 bases spanning the gap. The V gene's germline CDR1 is SEHNR and CDR2 FQNEAQ (reference sequence). Here the CDR3 DNA reads TGTGCCAGCAGCCTACAGGGAGGGGGGGAGACCCAGTACTTC. Protein sequence: CASSLQGGGETQYF.

Points on this clone: Other DNA sequences in the same sample also yield this CDR3. This chain links TRBV9 with TRBJ2-1; 14 positions agree with TRBD2. Germline V lookup: CDR1 SGDLS, CDR2 YYNGEE. The CDR3 spans 15 residues. Trimming took 4 bases from V and 8 from J; bases not matched to a gene: 5. CDR3 nucleotides: TGTGCCAGCAGCCTTGGGACTAGCGGGAGTGATGAGCAGTTCTTC. Translating it yields CASSLGTSGSDEQFF.

The CDR3 spells CASSTGTAGNTIYF. DNA of the CDR3: TGTGCCAGCAGTACCGGGACAGCTGGAAACACCATATATTTT. The genes are TRBV28 and TRBJ1-3, with 7 nucleotides matching TRBD1. CDR1 is MDHEN, CDR2 SYDVKM, per germline. The CDR3 sequence is 14 residues long. Germline trimming cut 5 bases from V and 2 bases from J; bases unmatched to any gene: 3. Looking up the rest from reference TRBV28 and TRBJ1-3 gives the full variable domain: DVKVTQSSRYLVKRTGEKVFLECVQDMDHENMFWYRQDPGLGLRLIYFSYDVKMKEKGDIPEGYSVSREKKERFSLILESASTNQTSMYLCASSTGTAGNTIYFGEGSWLTVV.